One and the same sample provided the 9 T cell receptor beta chains below, sequenced in a study of T-cell memory formation after mild COVID-19. TCRdb independently ran MiXCR on the 5' RACE reads; one entry per CDR3 protein. The sample yields tens of thousands of distinct CDR3 sequences, approximately 12% seen once. Sequencing input: PBMCs or a T cell subset sorted from them (not recorded which). Receptors were obtained from a man between 18 and 29 years old who had mild COVID-19 (a few samples of this study predate the infection). Cell type and time point are not known.

This clonotype was detected many times. The DNA is left out, because the CDR3 cannot be placed on it with certainty; the CDR3 is given as TCRdb lists it. The V and J genes are TRBV12-3 or TRBV12-4 and TRBJ2-3; whether TRBD1, the table's D call, matches the DNA was not checked. The CDR3 is 15 residues long, counting both termini. The CDR3 region is CASSSSAGEADTQYF.

V and J are TRBV20-1 and TRBJ1-6; D not certain. This CDR3 has 14 amino acids. Germline lookup yields CDR1 DFQATT and CDR2 SNEGSKA (reference sequence). V lost 4 bases, J lost 14 bases, and 21 bases lay in between. For the CDR3, the DNA is TGCAGTGCTACCCGGGATGGGGAGGGCAGAGCCCTCCACTTT. Translated, it gives CSATRDGEGRALHF.

This clonotype is classed as medium-sized. This chain links TRBV7-2 with TRBJ1-4; unclear D gene. Trimming removed 4 bases at V and 7 bases at J, with 19 bases between. The CDR3 contains 16 residues. CDR1 and CDR2 (germline): SGHTA, FQGNSA. CDR3 bases: TGTGCCAGCAGCTCCTTCCCTAATTCGAGAATTGAAAAACTGTTTTTT. Its translation: CASSSFPNSRIEKLFF.

On this clonotype itself: An end of the junction does not agree with germline; a read error may underlie this. This chain uses TRBV2 with TRBJ2-7, with D uncertain. Per the germline V gene, CDR1 is SNHLY and CDR2 is FYNNEI. This CDR3 region has 13 residues. CDR3 sequence: CASRSRPPLAELF. In nucleotides, the CDR3 is TGTGCCAGCAGGTCCCGACCACCGTTGGCCGAGCTCTTC. The full variable domain, rest sourced from reference TRBV2 and TRBJ2-7, is EPEVTQTPSHQVTQMGQEVILRCVPISNHLYFYWYRQILGQKVEFLVSFYNNEISEKSEIFDDQFSVERPDGSNFTLKIRSTKLEDSAMYFCASRSRPPLAELFGPGTRLTVT.

This rearrangement joins TRBV11-2 to TRBJ2-2, with 7 positions matching TRBD1. CDR1 is SGHAT, CDR2 FQNNGV, per germline. The V gene end was trimmed by 10 bases and the J gene end by 4 bases; junction bases not matched to a gene: 12. The CDR3 extends over 15 amino acids. The CDR3 protein is CATLSRGRATGELFF. CDR3 DNA sequence: TGTGCCACCCTTTCGAGGGGGCGGGCCACCGGGGAGCTGTTTTTT.

This clonotype was seen ten or more times. This chain joins TRBV18 and TRBJ2-7; D perhaps matches TRBD2 (5 bases). CDR3 length: 11 amino acids. Germline V gene data show CDR1 as KGHSH and CDR2 as LQKENI. Trimming took off 3 bases at V and 7 bases at J, with 7 bases between the two ends. In DNA form, the CDR3 reads TGTGCCAGCTCACCCCCGGGGGAGCAGTACTTC. This sequence encodes CASSPPGEQYF.

This clonotype occurred a few times. V and J are TRBV6-2 or TRBV6-3 and TRBJ2-1, with D perhaps matching TRBD1 or TRBD2 (6 bases each). There are 11 residues in the CDR3. V was pared by 5 bases and J by 9 bases, with 8 bases between. Germline-derived CDR1 and CDR2 are MNHEY and SVGEGT. This chain's CDR3 is CASSEGGEQFF. The CDR3 bases are TGTGCCAGCAGTGAGGGGGGTGAGCAGTTCTTC.

This chain joins TRBV7-2 and TRBJ1-1, with no clear D. CDR1 and CDR2 (germline): SGHTA, FQGNSA. This CDR3 is 14 amino acids long. Trimming pared 5 bases from V and 0 bases from J, leaving 10 bases between. The CDR3 DNA sequence: TGTGCCAGCAGCCCAGACGGGGTGAACACTGAAGCTTTCTTT. As protein: CASSPDGVNTEAFF.

There are a few counts of this clonotype. The rearrangement joins TRBV5-1 to TRBJ1-2; 7 bases map to TRBD1. CDR3 size: 13 residues. V shed 4 bases, J shed 8 bases, and the junction held 8 bases outside the gene matches. CDR1 SGHRS and CDR2 YFSETQ come from the germline V gene. This CDR3 reads CASSPDRDQGYTF. The CDR3 bases are TGCGCCAGCAGCCCCGACAGGGATCAAGGCTACACCTTC.